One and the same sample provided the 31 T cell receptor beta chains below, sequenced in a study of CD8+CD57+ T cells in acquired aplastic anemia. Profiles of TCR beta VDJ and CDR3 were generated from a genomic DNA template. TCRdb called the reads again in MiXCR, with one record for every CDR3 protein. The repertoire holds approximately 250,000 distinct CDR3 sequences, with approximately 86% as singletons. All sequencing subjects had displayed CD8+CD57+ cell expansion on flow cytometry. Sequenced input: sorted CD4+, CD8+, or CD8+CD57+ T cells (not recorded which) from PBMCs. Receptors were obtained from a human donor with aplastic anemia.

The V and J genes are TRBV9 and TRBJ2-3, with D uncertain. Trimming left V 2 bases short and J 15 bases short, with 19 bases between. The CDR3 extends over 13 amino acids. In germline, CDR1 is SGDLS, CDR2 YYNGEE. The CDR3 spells CASSVGSATQYYF. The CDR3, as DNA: TGTGCCAGCAGCGTCGGGTCAGCTACTCAGTATTATTTT. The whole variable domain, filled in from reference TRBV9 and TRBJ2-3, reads DSGVTQTPKHLITATGQRVTLRCSPRSGDLSVYWYQQSLDQGLQFLIQYYNGEERAKGNILERFSAQQFPDLHSELNLSSLELGDSALYFCASSVGSATQYYFGPGTRLTVL.

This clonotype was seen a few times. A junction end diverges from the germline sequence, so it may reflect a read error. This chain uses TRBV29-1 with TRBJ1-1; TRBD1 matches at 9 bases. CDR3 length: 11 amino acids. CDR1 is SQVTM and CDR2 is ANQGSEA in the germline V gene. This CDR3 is CSVDRGTEAFF. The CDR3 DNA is TGCAGTGTTGACAGGGGGACTGAAGCTTTCTTT.

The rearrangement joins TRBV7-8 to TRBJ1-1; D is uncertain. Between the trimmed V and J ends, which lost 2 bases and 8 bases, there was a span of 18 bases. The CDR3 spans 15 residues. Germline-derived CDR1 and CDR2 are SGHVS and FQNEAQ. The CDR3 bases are TGTGCCAGCAGCTTATCAGGCGCAGAGCAAGACGAAGCTTTCTTT. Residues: CASSLSGAEQDEAFF.

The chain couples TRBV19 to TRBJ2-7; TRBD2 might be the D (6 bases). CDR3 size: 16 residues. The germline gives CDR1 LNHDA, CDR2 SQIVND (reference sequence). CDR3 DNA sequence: TGTGCCAGCAGTATAGCTAGCGAGGCCTACAATGAGGAGCTGTACGTC. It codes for CASSIASEAYNEELYV.

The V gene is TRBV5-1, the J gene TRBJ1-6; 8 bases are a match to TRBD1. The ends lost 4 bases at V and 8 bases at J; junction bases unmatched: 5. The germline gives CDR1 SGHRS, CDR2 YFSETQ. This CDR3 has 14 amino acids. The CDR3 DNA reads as TGCGCCAGCAGCGGGGGACAGGATTATTCACCCCTCCACTTT. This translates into CASSGGQDYSPLHF.

CDR3 sequence: CASSLSGGGDTQAFF. The DNA of the CDR3 is TGTGCCAGCAGCTTATCGGGCGGTGGGGATACGCAGGCTTTCTTT. This chain joins TRBV7-8 and TRBJ1-1; D is unresolved. V lost 2 bases, J lost 11 bases, and 21 bases lay in between. This CDR3 has 15 amino acids. Germline CDR1 is SGHVS and CDR2 is FQNEAQ.

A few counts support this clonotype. The CDR3, as DNA: TGTGCCAGCAGCTACGAGGGGACAGATACGCAGTATTTT. It specifies CASSYEGTDTQYF. The rearrangement uses TRBV11-3 and TRBJ2-3, with D perhaps matching TRBD1 or TRBD2 (5 bases each). The ends were cut back, 4 bases at V and 3 bases at J, with 8 bases in the middle. Per germline, CDR1 SGHNT and CDR2 YENEEA. The CDR3 is made up of 13 amino acids. Full variable domain (missing parts from reference TRBV11-3 and TRBJ2-3): EAGVVQSPRYKIIEKKQPVAFWCNPISGHNTLYWYLQNLGQGPELLIRYENEEAVDDSQLPKDRFSAERLKGVDSTLKIQPAELGDSAVYLCASSYEGTDTQYFGPGTRLTVL.

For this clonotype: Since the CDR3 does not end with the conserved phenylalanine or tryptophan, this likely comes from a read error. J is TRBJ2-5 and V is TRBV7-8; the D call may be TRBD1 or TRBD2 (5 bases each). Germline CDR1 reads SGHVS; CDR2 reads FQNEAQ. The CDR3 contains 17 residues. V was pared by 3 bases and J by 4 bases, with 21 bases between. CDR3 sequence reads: CASSFHPDGTWGETQYL. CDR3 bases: TGTGCCAGCAGCTTTCATCCAGACGGGACCTGGGGAGAGACCCAGTACCTC.

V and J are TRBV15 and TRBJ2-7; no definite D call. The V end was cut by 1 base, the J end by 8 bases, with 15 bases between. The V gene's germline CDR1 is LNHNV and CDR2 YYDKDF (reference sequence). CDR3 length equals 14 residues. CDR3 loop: CATSRGSRKYKQYF. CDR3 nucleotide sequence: TGTGCCACCAGCAGAGGCTCGAGGAAATACAAGCAGTACTTC.

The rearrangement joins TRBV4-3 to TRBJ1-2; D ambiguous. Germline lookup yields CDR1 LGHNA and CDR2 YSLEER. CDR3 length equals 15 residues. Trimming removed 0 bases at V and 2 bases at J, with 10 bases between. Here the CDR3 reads CASSQDPGSNYGYTF. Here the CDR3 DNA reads TGCGCCAGCAGCCAAGACCCAGGCTCCAACTATGGCTACACCTTC.

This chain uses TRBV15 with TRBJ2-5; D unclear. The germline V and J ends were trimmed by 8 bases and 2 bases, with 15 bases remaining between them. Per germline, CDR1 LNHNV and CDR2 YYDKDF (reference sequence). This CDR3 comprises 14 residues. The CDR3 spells CATGTGSSQETQYF. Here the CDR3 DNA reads TGTGCCACCGGCACTGGCAGCAGTCAAGAGACCCAGTACTTC.

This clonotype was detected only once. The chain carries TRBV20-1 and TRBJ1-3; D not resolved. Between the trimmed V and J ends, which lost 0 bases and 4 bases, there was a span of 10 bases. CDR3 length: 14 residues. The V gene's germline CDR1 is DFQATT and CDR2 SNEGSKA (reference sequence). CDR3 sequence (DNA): TGCAGTGCTAGAGATGGAGGACCGGGAAACACCATATATTTT. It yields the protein CSARDGGPGNTIYF.

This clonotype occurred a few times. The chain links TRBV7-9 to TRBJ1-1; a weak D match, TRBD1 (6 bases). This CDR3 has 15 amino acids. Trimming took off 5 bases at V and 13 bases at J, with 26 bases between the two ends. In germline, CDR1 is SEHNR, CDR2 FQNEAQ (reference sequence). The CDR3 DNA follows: TGTGCCAGCAGCCTACAAGGGGGGGCCCGGGTCAAGTATTTCTTT. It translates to CASSLQGGARVKYFF.

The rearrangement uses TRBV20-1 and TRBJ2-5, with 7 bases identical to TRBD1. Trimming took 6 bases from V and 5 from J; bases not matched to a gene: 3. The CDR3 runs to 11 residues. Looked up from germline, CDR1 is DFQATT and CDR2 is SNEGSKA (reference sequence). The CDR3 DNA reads TGCAGTGCCAAGGACAGGGAGACCCAGTACTTC. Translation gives CSAKDRETQYF.

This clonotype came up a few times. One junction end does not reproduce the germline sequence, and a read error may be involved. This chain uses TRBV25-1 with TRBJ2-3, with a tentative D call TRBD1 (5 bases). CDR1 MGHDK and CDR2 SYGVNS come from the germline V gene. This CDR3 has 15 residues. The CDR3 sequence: CVSSRQQDTTDTQYF. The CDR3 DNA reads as TGTGTCAGCAGTAGGCAACAGGATACTACAGATACGCAGTATTTT. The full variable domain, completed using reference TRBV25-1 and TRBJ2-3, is EADIYQTPRYLVIGTGKKITLECSQTMGHDKMYWYQQDPGMELHLIHYSYGVNSTEKGDLSSESTVSRIRTEHFPLTLESARPSHTSQYLCVSSRQQDTTDTQYFGPGTRLTVL.

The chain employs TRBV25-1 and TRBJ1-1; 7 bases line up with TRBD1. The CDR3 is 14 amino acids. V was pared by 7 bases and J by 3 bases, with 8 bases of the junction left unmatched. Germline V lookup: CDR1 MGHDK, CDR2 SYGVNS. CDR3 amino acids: CASTERGPYTEAFF. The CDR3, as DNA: TGTGCCAGCACGGAGAGGGGGCCGTACACTGAAGCTTTCTTT.

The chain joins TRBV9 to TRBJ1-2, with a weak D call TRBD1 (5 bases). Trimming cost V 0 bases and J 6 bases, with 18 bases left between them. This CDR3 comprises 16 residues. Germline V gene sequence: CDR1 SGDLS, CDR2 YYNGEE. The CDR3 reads CASSVVGTSDTHGYTF. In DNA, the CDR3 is TGTGCCAGCAGCGTAGTGGGGACCTCAGATACGCATGGCTACACCTTC. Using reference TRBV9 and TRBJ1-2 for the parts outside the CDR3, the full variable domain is DSGVTQTPKHLITATGQRVTLRCSPRSGDLSVYWYQQSLDQGLQFLIQYYNGEERAKGNILERFSAQQFPDLHSELNLSSLELGDSALYFCASSVVGTSDTHGYTFGSGTRLTVV.

CDR3 nucleotides: TGTGCCAGCAGAAGGATGGGGGGAACCTACGAGCAGTACTTC. Protein sequence: CASRRMGGTYEQYF. The chain joins TRBV2 to TRBJ2-7; TRBD2 is a possible D gene (6 bases). CDR1 and CDR2 from the germline V gene are SNHLY and FYNNEI. Trimming left V 6 bases short and J 2 bases short, with 14 bases between. This CDR3 comprises 14 residues.

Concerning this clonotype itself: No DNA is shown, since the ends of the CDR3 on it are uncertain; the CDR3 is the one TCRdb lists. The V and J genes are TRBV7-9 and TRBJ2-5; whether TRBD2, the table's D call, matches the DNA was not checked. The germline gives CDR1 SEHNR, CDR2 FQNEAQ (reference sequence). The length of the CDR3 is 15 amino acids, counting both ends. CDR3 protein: CASSRTGTEQFFGYF.

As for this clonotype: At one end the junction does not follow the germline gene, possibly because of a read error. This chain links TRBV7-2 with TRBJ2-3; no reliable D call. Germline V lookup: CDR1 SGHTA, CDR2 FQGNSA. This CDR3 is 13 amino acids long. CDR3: CASSLDPAGTEYF. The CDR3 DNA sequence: TGTGCCAGCAGCTTAGACCCAGCAGGTACGGAGTATTTT.

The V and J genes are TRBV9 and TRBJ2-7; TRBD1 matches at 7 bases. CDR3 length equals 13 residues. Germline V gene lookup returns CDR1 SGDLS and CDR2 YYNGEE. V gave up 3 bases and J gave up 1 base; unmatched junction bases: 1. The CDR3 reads CASSGGQSYEQYF. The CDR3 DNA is TGTGCCAGCAGCGGGGGACAGTCCTACGAGCAGTACTTC. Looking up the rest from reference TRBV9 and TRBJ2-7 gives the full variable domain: DSGVTQTPKHLITATGQRVTLRCSPRSGDLSVYWYQQSLDQGLQFLIQYYNGEERAKGNILERFSAQQFPDLHSELNLSSLELGDSALYFCASSGGQSYEQYFGPGTRLTVT.

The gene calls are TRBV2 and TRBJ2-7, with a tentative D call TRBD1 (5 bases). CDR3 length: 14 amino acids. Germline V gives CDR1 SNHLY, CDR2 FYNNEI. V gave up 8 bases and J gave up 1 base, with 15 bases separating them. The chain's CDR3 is CASGGTGISYEQYV. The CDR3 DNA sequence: TGTGCCAGCGGCGGCACAGGAATTTCCTACGAGCAGTACGTC.

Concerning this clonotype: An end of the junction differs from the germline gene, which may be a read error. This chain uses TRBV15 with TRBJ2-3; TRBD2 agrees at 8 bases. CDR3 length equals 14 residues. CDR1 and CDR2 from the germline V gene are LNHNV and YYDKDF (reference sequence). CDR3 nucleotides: TGTGCCAGCAGCGGCGCGGGAGGTCCCTATACGCAGTATTTT. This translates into CASSGAGGPYTQYF.

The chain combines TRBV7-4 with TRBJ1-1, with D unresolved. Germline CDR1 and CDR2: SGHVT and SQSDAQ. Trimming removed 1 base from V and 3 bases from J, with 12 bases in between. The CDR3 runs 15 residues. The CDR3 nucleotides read TGTGCCAGCAGCTTAGAGGTGACTGCCGACACTGAAGCTTTCTTT. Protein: CASSLEVTADTEAFF.

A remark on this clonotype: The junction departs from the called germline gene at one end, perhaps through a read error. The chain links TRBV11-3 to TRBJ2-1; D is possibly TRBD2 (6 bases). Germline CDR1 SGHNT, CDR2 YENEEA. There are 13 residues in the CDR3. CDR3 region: CASRQDLAGSLSF. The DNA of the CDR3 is TGTGCCAGCAGACAAGATCTGGCGGGAAGTCTGTCCTTC.

The CDR3 protein is CASSQTGQTDTQYF. For the CDR3, the DNA is TGTGCCAGCAGCCAGACGGGGCAGACAGATACGCAGTATTTT. The rearrangement joins TRBV25-1 to TRBJ2-3; perhaps D is TRBD1 or TRBD2 (5 bases each). The CDR3 consists of 14 residues. V dropped 6 bases and J dropped 3 bases, with 13 bases sitting between them. Germline lookup yields CDR1 MGHDK and CDR2 SYGVNS. Variable domain in full (rest from reference TRBV25-1 and TRBJ2-3): EADIYQTPRYLVIGTGKKITLECSQTMGHDKMYWYQQDPGMELHLIHYSYGVNSTEKGDLSSESTVSRIRTEHFPLTLESARPSHTSQYLCASSQTGQTDTQYFGPGTRLTVL.

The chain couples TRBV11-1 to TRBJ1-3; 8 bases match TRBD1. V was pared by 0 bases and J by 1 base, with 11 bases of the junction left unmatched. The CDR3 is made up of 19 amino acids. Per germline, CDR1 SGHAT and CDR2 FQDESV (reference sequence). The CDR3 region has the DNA TGTGCCAGCAGCTTAGCCGGGACAGGCCAAGTAAGGTCTGGAAACACCATATATTTT. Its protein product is CASSLAGTGQVRSGNTIYF.

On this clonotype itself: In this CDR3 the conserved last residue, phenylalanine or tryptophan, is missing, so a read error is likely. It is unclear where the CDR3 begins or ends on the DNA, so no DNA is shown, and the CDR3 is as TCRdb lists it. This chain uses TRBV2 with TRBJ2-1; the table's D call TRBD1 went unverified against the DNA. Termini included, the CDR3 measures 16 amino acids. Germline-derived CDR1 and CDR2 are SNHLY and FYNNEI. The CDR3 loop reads CASGEGGANTQDFHPV.

The CDR3 DNA reads as TGTGCCAGCAGCGTAGAGGACGATCCCCTGGTGAACAAGTACTTC. The encoded protein is CASSVEDDPLVNKYF. J is TRBJ2-5 and V is TRBV9; D gene uncertain. V was cut by 0 bases and J by 12 bases, with 21 bases left in between. Germline CDR1 and CDR2: SGDLS and YYNGEE. The CDR3 extends over 15 amino acids.

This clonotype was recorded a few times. CDR3 sequence: CASSVSSGVYNEQFF. Here the CDR3 DNA reads TGTGCCAGCAGCGTTTCTAGCGGGGTATACAATGAGCAGTTCTTC. This chain joins TRBV5-4 and TRBJ2-1; 9 nucleotides match TRBD2. Germline V CDR1 and CDR2: SGHNT, YYREEE (reference sequence). Trimming took 4 bases from V and 4 from J; bases not matched to a gene: 6. The CDR3 has 15 residues.

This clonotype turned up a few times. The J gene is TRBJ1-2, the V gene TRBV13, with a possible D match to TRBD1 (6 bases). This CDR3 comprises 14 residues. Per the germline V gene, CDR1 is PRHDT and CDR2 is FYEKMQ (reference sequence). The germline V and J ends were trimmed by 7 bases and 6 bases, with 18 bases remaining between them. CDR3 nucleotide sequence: TGTGCCAGCACCCCAGCGGGGGGGCGCCATGGCTACACCTTC. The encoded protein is CASTPAGGRHGYTF.